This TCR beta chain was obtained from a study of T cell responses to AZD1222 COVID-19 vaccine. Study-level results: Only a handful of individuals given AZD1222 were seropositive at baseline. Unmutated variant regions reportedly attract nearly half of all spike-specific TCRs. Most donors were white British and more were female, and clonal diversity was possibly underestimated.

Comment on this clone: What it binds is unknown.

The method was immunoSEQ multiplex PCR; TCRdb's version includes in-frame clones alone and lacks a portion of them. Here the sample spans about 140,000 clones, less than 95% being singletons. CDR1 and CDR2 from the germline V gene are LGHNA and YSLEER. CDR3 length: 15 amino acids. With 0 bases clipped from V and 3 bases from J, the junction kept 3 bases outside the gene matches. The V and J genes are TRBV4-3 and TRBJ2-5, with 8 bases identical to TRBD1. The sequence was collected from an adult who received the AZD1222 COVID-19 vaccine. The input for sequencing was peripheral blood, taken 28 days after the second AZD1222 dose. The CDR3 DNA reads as TGCGCCAGCAGCCAAGACCGGGACAGGAAAGAGACCCAGTACTTC. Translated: CASSQDRDRKETQYF.